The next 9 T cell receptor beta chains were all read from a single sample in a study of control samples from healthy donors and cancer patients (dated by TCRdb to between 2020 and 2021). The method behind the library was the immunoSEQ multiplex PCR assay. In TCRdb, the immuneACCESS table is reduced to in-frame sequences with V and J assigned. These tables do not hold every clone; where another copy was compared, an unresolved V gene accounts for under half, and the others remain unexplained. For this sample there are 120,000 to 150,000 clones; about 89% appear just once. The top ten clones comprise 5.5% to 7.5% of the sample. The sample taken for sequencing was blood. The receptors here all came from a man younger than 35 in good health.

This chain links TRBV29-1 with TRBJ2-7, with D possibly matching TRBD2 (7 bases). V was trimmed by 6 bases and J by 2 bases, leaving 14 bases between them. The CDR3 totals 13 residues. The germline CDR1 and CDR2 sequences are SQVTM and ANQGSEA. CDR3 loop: CSVKEGGAYEQYF. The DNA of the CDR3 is TGCAGCGTGAAGGAGGGGGGGGCCTACGAGCAGTACTTC.

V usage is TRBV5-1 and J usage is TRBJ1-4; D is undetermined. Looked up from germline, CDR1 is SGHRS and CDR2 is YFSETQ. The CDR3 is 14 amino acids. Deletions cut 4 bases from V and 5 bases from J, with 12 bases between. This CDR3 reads CASSPELGNEKLFF. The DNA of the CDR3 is TGCGCCAGCAGCCCGGAGCTAGGGAATGAAAAACTGTTTTTT.

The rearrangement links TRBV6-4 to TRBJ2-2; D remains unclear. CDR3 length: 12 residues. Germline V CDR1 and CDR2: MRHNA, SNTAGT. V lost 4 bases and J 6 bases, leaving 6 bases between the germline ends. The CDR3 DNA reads TGTGCCAGCAGTGGGTCGGCCGGGGAGCTGTTTTTT. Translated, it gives CASSGSAGELFF.

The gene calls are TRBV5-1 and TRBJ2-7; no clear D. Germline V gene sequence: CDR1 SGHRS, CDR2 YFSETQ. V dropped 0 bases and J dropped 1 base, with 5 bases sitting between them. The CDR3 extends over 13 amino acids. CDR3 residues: CASSLAVSYEQYF. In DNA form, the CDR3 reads TGCGCCAGCAGCTTGGCGGTATCCTACGAGCAGTACTTC.

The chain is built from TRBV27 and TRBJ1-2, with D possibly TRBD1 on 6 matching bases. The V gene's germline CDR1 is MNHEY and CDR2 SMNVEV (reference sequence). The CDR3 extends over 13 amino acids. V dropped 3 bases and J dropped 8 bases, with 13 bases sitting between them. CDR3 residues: CASSFVDSEGYTF. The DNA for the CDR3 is TGTGCCAGCAGTTTTGTGGACAGTGAAGGCTACACCTTC.

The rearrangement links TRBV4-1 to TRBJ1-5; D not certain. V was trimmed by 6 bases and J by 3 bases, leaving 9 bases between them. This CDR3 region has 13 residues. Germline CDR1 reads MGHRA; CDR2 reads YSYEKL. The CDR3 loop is CASSGNDNQPQHF. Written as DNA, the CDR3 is TGCGCCAGCAGTGGGAACGACAATCAGCCCCAGCATTTT.

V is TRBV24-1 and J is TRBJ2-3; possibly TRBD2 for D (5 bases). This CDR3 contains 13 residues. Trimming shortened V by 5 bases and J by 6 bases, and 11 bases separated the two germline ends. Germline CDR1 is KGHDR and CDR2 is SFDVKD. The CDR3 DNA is TGTGCCACCAGTGGTCCTAGCTCGGATACGCAGTATTTT. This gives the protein CATSGPSSDTQYF.

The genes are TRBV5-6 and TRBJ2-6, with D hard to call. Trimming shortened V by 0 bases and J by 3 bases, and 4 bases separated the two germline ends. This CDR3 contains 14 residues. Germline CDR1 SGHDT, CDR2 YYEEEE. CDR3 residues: CASSLVFGANVLTF. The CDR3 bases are TGTGCCAGCAGCTTGGTTTTTGGGGCCAACGTCCTGACTTTC.

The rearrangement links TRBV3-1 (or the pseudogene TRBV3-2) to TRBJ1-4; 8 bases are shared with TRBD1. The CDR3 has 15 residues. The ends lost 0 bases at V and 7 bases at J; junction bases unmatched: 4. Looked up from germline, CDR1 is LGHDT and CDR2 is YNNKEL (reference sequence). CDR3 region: CASSQEGQVGEKLFF. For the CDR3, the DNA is TGTGCCAGCAGCCAAGAGGGACAGGTTGGTGAAAAACTGTTTTTT.